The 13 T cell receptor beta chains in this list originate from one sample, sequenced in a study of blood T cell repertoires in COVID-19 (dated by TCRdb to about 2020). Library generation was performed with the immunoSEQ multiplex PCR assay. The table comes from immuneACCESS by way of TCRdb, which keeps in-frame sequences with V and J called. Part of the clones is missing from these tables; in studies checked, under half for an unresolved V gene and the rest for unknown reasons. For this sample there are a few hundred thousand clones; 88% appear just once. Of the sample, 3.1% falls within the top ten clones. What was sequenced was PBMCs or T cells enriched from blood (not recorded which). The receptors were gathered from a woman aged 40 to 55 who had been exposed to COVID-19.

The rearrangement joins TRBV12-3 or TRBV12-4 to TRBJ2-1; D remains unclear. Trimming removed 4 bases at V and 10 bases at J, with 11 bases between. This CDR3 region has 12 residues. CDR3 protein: CASSSDLQEQFF. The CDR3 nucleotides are TGTGCCAGCAGTTCAGACCTACAGGAGCAGTTCTTC.

CDR3 coding DNA: TGTGCCAGCAGCCCACTTACCGGGGAGCTGTTTTTT. Translated: CASSPLTGELFF. The J gene is TRBJ2-2, the V gene TRBV11-2; D gene uncertain. The CDR3 length is 12 residues. Germline V gives CDR1 SGHAT, CDR2 FQNNGV. Deletions cut 5 bases from V and 5 bases from J, with 6 bases between. Together with reference TRBV11-2 and TRBJ2-2, the CDR3 gives the full variable domain: EAGVAQSPRYKIIEKRQSVAFWCNPISGHATLYWYQQILGQGPKLLIQFQNNGVVDDSQLPKDRFSAERLKGVDSTLKIQPAKLEDSAVYLCASSPLTGELFFGEGSRLTVL.

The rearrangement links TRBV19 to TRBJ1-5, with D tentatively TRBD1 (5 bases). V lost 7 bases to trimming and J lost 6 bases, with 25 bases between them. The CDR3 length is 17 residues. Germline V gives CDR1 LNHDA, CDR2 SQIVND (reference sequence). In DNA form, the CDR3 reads TGTGCCAGTACCCCGGCCTGGAGGGGCAGAAGGGGTCAGCCCCAGCATTTT. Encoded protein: CASTPAWRGRRGQPQHF.

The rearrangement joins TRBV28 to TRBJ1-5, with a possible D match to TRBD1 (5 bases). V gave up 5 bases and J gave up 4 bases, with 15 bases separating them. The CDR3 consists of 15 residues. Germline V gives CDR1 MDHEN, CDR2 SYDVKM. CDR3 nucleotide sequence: TGTGCCAGCAGTCCCGGGGGAGGGCTGAATCAGCCCCAGCATTTT. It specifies CASSPGGGLNQPQHF.

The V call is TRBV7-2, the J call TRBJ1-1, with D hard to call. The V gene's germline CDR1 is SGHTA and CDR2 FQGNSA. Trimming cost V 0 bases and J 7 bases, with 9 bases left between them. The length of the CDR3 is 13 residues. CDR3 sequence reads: CASSLASGVEAFF. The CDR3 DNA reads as TGTGCCAGCAGCTTAGCGTCCGGGGTTGAAGCTTTCTTT.

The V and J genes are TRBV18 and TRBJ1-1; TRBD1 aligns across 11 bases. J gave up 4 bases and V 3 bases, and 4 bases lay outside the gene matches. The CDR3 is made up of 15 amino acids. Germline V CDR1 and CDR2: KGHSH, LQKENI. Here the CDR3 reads CASSPMGQGVTEAFF. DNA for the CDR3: TGTGCCAGCTCACCTATGGGACAGGGGGTCACTGAAGCTTTCTTT.

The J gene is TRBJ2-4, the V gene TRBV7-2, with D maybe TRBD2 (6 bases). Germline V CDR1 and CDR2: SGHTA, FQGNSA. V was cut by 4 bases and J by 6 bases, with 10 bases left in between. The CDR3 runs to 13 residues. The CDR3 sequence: CASSSGGSNIQYF. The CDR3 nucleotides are TGTGCCAGCAGCTCTGGGGGGTCAAACATTCAGTACTTC.

CDR3 sequence reads: CASSYSRQGAGTNEKLFF. Written as DNA, the CDR3 is TGTGCCAGCAGTTACTCCCGACAGGGGGCAGGAACTAATGAAAAACTGTTTTTT. The chain uses TRBV27 and TRBJ1-4; 10 bases match TRBD1. The CDR3 is made up of 18 amino acids. Germline CDR1 is MNHEY and CDR2 is SMNVEV (reference sequence). V lost 4 bases and J lost 1; bases outside the gene matches: 9.

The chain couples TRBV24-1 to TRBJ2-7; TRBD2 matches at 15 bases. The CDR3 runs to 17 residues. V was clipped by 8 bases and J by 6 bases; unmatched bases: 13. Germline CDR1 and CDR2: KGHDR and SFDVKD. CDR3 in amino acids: CATTLPGTSGRWAEQYV. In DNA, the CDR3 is TGTGCCACCACCTTACCCGGGACTAGCGGGAGGTGGGCCGAGCAGTACGTC.

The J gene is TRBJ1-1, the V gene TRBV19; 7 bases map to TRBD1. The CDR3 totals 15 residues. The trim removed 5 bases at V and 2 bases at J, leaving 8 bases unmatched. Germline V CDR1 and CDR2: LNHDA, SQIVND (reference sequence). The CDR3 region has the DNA TGTGCCAGTAGTTGGAGGACAGGACCTAACACTGAAGCTTTCTTT. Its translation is CASSWRTGPNTEAFF.

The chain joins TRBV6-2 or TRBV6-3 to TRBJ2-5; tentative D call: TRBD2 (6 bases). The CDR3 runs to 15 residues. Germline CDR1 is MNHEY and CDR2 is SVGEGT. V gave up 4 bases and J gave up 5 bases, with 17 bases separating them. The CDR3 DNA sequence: TGTGCCAGCAGTTCGGCGTCGTTGGAGGGGGAGACCCAGTACTTC. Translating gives CASSSASLEGETQYF.

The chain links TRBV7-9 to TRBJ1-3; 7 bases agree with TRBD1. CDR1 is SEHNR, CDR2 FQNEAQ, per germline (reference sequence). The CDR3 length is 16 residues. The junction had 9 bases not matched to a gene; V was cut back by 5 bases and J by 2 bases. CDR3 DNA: TGTGCCAGCAGCGCCCGACAGGGTAATGCTGGAAACACCATATATTTT. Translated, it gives CASSARQGNAGNTIYF.

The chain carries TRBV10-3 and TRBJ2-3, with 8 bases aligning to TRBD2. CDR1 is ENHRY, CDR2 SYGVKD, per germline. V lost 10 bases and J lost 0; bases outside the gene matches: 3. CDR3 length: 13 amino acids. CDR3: CATSGGSTDTQYF. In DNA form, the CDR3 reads TGTGCCACCAGCGGGGGTAGCACAGATACGCAGTATTTT.